These 3 T cell receptor beta chains came from one sample sequenced in a study of PD-1 blockade in classical Hodgkin lymphoma. Documented time point: cycle 4 day 1 (C4D1), after 6 weeks of nivolumab. Every patient had relapsed following autologous stem cell transplantation, and cohorts differed in brentuximab vedotin exposure. Data came from immunoSEQ multiplex PCR; TCRdb stores just in-frame clones and leaves some out. The profile shows about 90,000 clones, about nine tenths of them singletons. The material was peripheral blood mononuclear cells (PBMCs), obtained before the fourth cycle of nivolumab. These receptor sequences come from a human donor with classical Hodgkin lymphoma.

The chain combines TRBV25-1 with TRBJ2-3, with 7 nucleotides matching TRBD2. Germline assignment: CDR1 MGHDK and CDR2 SYGVNS. There are 12 residues in the CDR3. CDR3 sequence reads: CVVGGGAGTQYF. CDR3 coding DNA: TGTGTCGTAGGCGGGGGTGCAGGTACGCAGTATTTT. Based on the CDR3 plus reference TRBV25-1 and TRBJ2-3, the full variable domain is EADIYQTPRYLVIGTGKKITLECSQTMGHDKMYWYQQDPGMELHLIHYSYGVNSTEKGDLSSESTVSRIRTEHFPLTLESARPSHTSQYLCVVGGGAGTQYFGPGTRLTVL.

J is TRBJ1-1 and V is TRBV5-1; D gene uncertain. The V end was cut by 0 bases, the J end by 3 bases, with 6 bases between. There are 13 residues in the CDR3. Germline V gene lookup returns CDR1 SGHRS and CDR2 YFSETQ. The CDR3: CASSLGVDTEAFF. The CDR3 nucleotides read TGCGCCAGCAGCTTGGGGGTGGACACTGAAGCTTTCTTT.

This clone has a single count. The chain links TRBV27 to TRBJ2-7; possible D gene TRBD2, 7 bases. The CDR3 runs to 19 residues. V was trimmed by 3 bases and J by 3 bases, leaving 27 bases between them. Germline V gives CDR1 MNHEY, CDR2 SMNVEV (reference sequence). CDR3 DNA: TGTGCCAGCAGTTTCATTGCTTCCTGGGGCGGGGGCGGTGGCTACGAGCAGTACTTC. Its protein product is CASSFIASWGGGGGYEQYF.